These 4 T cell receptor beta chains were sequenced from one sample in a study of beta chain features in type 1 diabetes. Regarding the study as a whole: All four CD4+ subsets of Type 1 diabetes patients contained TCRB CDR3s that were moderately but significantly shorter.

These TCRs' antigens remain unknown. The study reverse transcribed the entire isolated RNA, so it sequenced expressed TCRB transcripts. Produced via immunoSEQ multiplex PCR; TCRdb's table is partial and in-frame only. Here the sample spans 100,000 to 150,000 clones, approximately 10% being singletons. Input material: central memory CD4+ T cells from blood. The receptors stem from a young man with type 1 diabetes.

The CDR3 here is CASDMWRAYEQYF. Written as DNA, the CDR3 is TGTGCCAGCGATATGTGGAGAGCCTACGAGCAGTACTTC. The gene calls are TRBV18 and TRBJ2-7, with unresolved D. CDR1 is KGHSH, CDR2 LQKENI, per germline. V lost 8 bases and J 2 bases, leaving 13 bases between the germline ends. The CDR3 has 13 residues.

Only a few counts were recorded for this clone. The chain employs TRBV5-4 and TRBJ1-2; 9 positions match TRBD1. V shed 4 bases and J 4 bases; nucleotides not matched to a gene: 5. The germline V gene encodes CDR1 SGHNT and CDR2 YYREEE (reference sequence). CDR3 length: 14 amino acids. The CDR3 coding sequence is TGTGCCAGCAGCGTGGACAGGGGTGCCTATGGCTACACCTTC. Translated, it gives CASSVDRGAYGYTF.

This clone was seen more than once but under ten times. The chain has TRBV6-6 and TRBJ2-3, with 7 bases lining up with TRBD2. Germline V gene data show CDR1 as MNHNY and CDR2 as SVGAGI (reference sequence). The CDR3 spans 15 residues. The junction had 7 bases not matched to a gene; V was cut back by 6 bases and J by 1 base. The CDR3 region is CASSPLGGGTDTQYF. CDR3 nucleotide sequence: TGTGCCAGCAGCCCCTTGGGGGGGGGCACAGATACGCAGTATTTT.

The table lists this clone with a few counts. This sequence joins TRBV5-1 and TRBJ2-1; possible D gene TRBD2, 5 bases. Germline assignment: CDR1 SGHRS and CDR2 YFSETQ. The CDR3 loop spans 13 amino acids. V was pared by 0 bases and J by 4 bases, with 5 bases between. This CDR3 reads CASSLGEYNEQFF. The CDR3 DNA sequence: TGCGCCAGCAGCTTGGGGGAGTACAATGAGCAGTTCTTC.